This T cell receptor (beta chain) emerged from a study of CD8 T cells in ankylosing spondylitis. Findings and caveats of the study: Within matched ankylosing spondylitis synovial fluid, disease-linked clones were reportedly significantly enriched. One TCR beta motif, made up of several highly homologous variants, appeared characteristic of ankylosing spondylitis blood. Disease-linked clones, CD8+, were relatively rare in peripheral blood.

The trim removed 1 base at V and 8 bases at J, leaving 3 bases unmatched. The CDR3 is 15 residues long. CDR1 SGHTA and CDR2 FQGNSA come from the germline V gene. On this clonotype itself: Its target is unknown.

For TCR beta, libraries came from quantitative 5'-RACE with molecular barcodes. TCRdb passed the 5' RACE reads through MiXCR, listing each CDR3 protein once. The table records approximately 290,000 distinct CDR3 sequences, 20% to 25% of them present only once. This sequence joins TRBV7-2 and TRBJ2-1; the match to TRBD2 covers 12 bases. Source material: blood, either unsorted or a sorted T cell fraction (not recorded which). This clonotype was sampled from a female donor with ankylosing spondylitis or in good health (not recorded which). CDR3 coding DNA: TGTGCCAGCAGCTTAGAACTAGCGGGAGGTTATGAGCAGTTCTTC. Translated, it gives CASSLELAGGYEQFF.